These T cell receptor beta chains were read from a single sample in a study of blood T cells in healthy people across ages. TCRdb analysed the 5' RACE reads with MiXCR anew, one entry per CDR3 protein. The sample shows about 1.5 million distinct CDR3 sequences, under 55% of them seen only once. The sequenced material came from blood. These receptors all come from a woman younger than 35 in good health. Both conserved end residues are part of each CDR3. D genes are given only for firm matches. Clone sizes are given selectively: once, few, many, or a class where the clone is expanded.

clone size	D gene	V gene	J gene	CDR3 protein	CDR3 DNA
-	TRBD2	TRBV12-3/TRBV12-4	TRBJ2-1	CASRLALVNEQFF	TGTGCCAGCAGACTAGCGTTAGTGAATGAGCAGTTCTTC
few	-	TRBV7-2	TRBJ2-3	CASSVRWMDTQYF	TGTGCCAGCAGCGTACGGTGGATGGATACGCAGTATTTT
-	TRBD1	TRBV20-1	TRBJ1-1	CSAGTAVRRGTEAFF	TGCAGTGCCGGGACAGCTGTTCGAAGAGGCACTGAAGCTTTCTTT
few	-	TRBV29-1	TRBJ2-5	CSVEGRGTETQYF	TGCAGCGTTGAGGGCAGGGGCACGGAGACCCAGTACTTC
-	TRBD1	TRBV29-1	TRBJ2-5	CSVMDRGNWETQYF	TGCAGCGTTATGGACAGGGGGAACTGGGAGACCCAGTACTTC
-	-	TRBV2	TRBJ2-5	CASSEARFSETQYF	TGTGCCAGCAGTGAAGCCAGATTCTCAGAGACCCAGTACTTC
-	-	TRBV7-2	TRBJ2-6	CTSSLDSSGANVLTF	TGTACCAGCAGCCTCGACTCCTCTGGGGCCAACGTCCTGACTTTC
few	-	TRBV6-6	TRBJ1-2	CASSYGRGYTF	TGTGCCAGCAGTTACGGCAGGGGCTACACCTTC
few	-	TRBV4-3	TRBJ2-1	CASSPRSFLGSYNEQFF	TGCGCCAGCAGCCCTAGAAGTTTCCTCGGCTCCTACAATGAGCAGTTCTTC
-	-	TRBV19	TRBJ1-2	CASSSYVLYGYTF	TGTGCCAGTAGTTCTTACGTGCTCTATGGCTACACCTTC
-	-	TRBV29-1	TRBJ1-5	CSVGAPDQPQHF	TGCAGCGTTGGTGCCCCCGATCAGCCCCAGCATTTT
-	-	TRBV10-3	TRBJ1-2	CAISSHGGNYGYTF	TGTGCCATCAGTTCCCACGGCGGGAACTATGGCTACACCTTC
-	-	TRBV2	TRBJ1-6	CASSKTGPHSPLHF	TGTGCCAGCAGTAAGACAGGCCCTCACTCACCCCTCCACTTT
few	TRBD2	TRBV20-1	TRBJ2-3	CSAGLRGVAGSTDTQYF	TGCAGTGCCGGGTTAAGAGGGGTAGCGGGGAGCACAGATACGCAGTATTTT
-	TRBD2	TRBV11-2	TRBJ2-3	CASSSSSGLASDTQYF	TGTGCCAGCAGCTCCTCGTCGGGACTAGCATCCGATACGCAGTATTTT
few	TRBD2	TRBV6-2/TRBV6-3	TRBJ2-3	CASSSLAAKSTDTQYF	TGTGCCAGCAGTTCACTAGCGGCTAAGAGCACAGATACGCAGTATTTT
-	TRBD2	TRBV6-2/TRBV6-3	TRBJ2-1	CASSWDYYNEQFF	TGTGCCAGCAGCTGGGACTACTACAATGAGCAGTTCTTC
-	-	TRBV9	TRBJ1-1	CASSVVERVDTKAFF	TGTGCCAGCAGCGTAGTGGAACGGGTCGACACTAAAGCTTTCTTT
few	-	TRBV6-6	TRBJ2-1	CASSEQRRQFF	TGTGCCAGCAGTGAACAGCGAAGGCAGTTCTTC
-	TRBD2	TRBV20-1	TRBJ2-1	CVVGSGTKIHEQFF	TGCGTGGTCGGGAGCGGGACGAAGATCCATGAGCAGTTCTTC
-	-	TRBV2	TRBJ1-6	CASSVTQGSVSPLHF	TGTGCCAGCAGTGTTACACAGGGTTCAGTATCACCCCTCCACTTT
-	-	TRBV9	TRBJ1-2	CASSANDYGYTF	TGTGCCAGCAGCGCTAATGATTATGGCTACACCTTC